This T cell receptor (beta chain) was observed in a study of Ad26.COV2.S vaccination and SARS-CoV-2 variants. The repertoire was sequenced with immunoSEQ multiplex PCR; TCRdb's copy has only in-frame clones and lacks some. The data hold 100,000 or so clones, with roughly 75% observed a single time. The CDR3 contains 15 residues. The germline V gene has CDR1 SGHTA and CDR2 FQGTGA. The ends lost 4 bases at V and 5 bases at J; junction bases unmatched: 7. The chain joins TRBV7-3 to TRBJ2-2; TRBD1 matches 7 bases. The sample here was peripheral blood, taken after recovery from COVID-19. This TCR was sampled from a human donor who had recovered from COVID-19. This chain's CDR3 is CASSSPGGMTGELFF. As DNA, the CDR3 is TGTGCCAGCAGCTCCCCAGGGGGTATGACCGGGGAGCTGTTTTTT. The variable domain in full, with the rest retrieved from reference TRBV7-3 and TRBJ2-2, is GAGVSQTPSNKVTEKGKYVELRCDPISGHTALYWYRQSLGQGPEFLIYFQGTGAADDSGLPNDRFFAVRPEGSVSTLKIQRTERGDSAVYLCASSSPGGMTGELFFGEGSRLTVL.